These T cell receptor beta chains were read from a single sample in a study of blood T cell repertoires in COVID-19. Using immunoSEQ multiplex PCR, the repertoire was profiled, and TCRdb retains in-frame clones only, with some absent. Of roughly 440,000 clones listed, about 91% are singletons. The sample consisted of peripheral blood. The receptors here all came from a woman in her 50s with COVID-19, enrolled during active disease. Both conserved end residues are part of each CDR3. D genes are given only for firm matches. The size entry is marked missing in some rows and otherwise reads once, few, many or a size class.

d_gene	len	abundance	v_gene	j_gene	CDR3aa	CDR3nt
TRBD1	14	.	TRBV18	TRBJ2-7	CASSKGQPEREQYF	TGTGCCAGCTCCAAGGGACAGCCTGAGCGCGAGCAGTACTTC
TRBD2	16	.	TRBV3-1/TRBV3-2	TRBJ2-1	CASSPGTSSLGNEQFF	TGTGCCAGCAGCCCCGGGACTAGCTCACTGGGCAATGAGCAGTTCTTC
.	14	few	TRBV6-1	TRBJ1-1	CASSEPPGGTEAFF	TGTGCCAGCAGTGAACCGCCCGGGGGCACTGAAGCTTTCTTT
.	13	.	TRBV12-3/TRBV12-4	TRBJ2-5	CASSWAGKETQYF	TGTGCCAGCAGTTGGGCGGGGAAAGAGACCCAGTACTTC
.	14	once	TRBV27	TRBJ1-4	CASSFGRSGEKLFF	TGTGCCAGCAGTTTCGGGCGAAGCGGGGAAAAACTGTTTTTT
.	12	.	TRBV30	TRBJ1-2	CAWIDPTVGYTF	TGTGCCTGGATTGATCCAACGGTGGGCTACACCTTC
TRBD1	15	.	TRBV3-1/TRBV3-2	TRBJ1-2	CASSPSDRGPYGYTF	TGTGCCAGCAGCCCCTCGGACAGGGGGCCTTATGGCTACACCTTC
.	12	.	TRBV6-1	TRBJ2-7	CASSERSYEQYF	TGTGCCAGCAGTGAACGGAGCTACGAGCAGTACTTC
.	15	.	TRBV2	TRBJ2-3	CASSAGRPSTDTQYF	TGTGCCAGCAGTGCAGGCAGGCCAAGCACAGATACGCAGTATTTT
TRBD2	16	.	TRBV18	TRBJ2-5	CASSPRLSGGQETQYF	TGTGCCAGCTCACCCCGCTTGAGCGGGGGGCAAGAGACCCAGTACTTC
TRBD1	14	.	TRBV2	TRBJ2-1	CASSGQGAYNEQFF	TGTGCCAGCAGTGGTCAGGGGGCCTACAATGAGCAGTTCTTC
TRBD1	14	.	TRBV5-4	TRBJ2-3	CASTPGQVPDTQYF	TGTGCCAGCACCCCGGGACAGGTACCCGATACGCAGTATTTT
TRBD1	15	.	TRBV28	TRBJ1-5	CASRLTGRGNQPQHF	TGTGCCAGCAGGTTGACAGGGCGAGGAAATCAGCCCCAGCATTTT
.	14	.	TRBV10-1	TRBJ2-7	CASSDRGVADEQYF	TGCGCCAGCAGTGATCGGGGTGTCGCCGACGAGCAGTACTTC
TRBD1	15	.	TRBV2	TRBJ1-2	CASSRQGAGNYGYTF	TGTGCCAGTAGCCGACAGGGGGCGGGTAACTATGGCTACACCTTC
.	15	.	TRBV27	TRBJ2-3	CASSYRQGVRDTQYF	TGTGCCAGCAGTTATAGGCAAGGGGTTAGAGATACGCAGTATTTT
.	12	.	TRBV11-2	TRBJ1-3	CASSHNGNTIYF	TGTGCCAGCAGCCACAACGGAAACACCATATATTTT
.	14	.	TRBV5-4	TRBJ1-4	CASSPGHTNEKLFF	TGTGCCAGCAGCCCGGGACATACTAATGAAAAACTGTTTTTT
.	12	.	TRBV19	TRBJ2-2	CASTGDDGELFF	TGTGCCAGTACAGGGGATGACGGGGAGCTGTTTTTT
TRBD2	14	.	TRBV4-2	TRBJ2-7	CASSLSGLLYEQYF	TGTGCCAGCAGCCTGTCGGGACTACTCTACGAGCAGTACTTC
.	17	.	TRBV6-1	TRBJ1-2	CASSERLRIGGHGGYTF	TGTGCCAGCAGTGAAAGACTTAGGATCGGGGGGCACGGGGGCTACACCTTC
TRBD1	14	.	TRBV3-1/TRBV3-2	TRBJ1-2	CASSPQGQGRGYTF	TGTGCCAGCAGCCCACAGGGACAGGGACGTGGCTACACCTTC
.	12	.	TRBV19	TRBJ2-3	CASSASGDTQYF	TGTGCCAGTAGTGCGTCTGGAGATACGCAGTATTTT
.	14	.	TRBV6-5	TRBJ1-1	CASSYSRVGTEAFF	TGTGCCAGCAGTTACTCCAGGGTGGGGACTGAAGCTTTCTTT
TRBD1	14	.	TRBV27	TRBJ2-5	CASSPGQGLETQYF	TGTGCCAGCAGCCCGGGACAGGGCTTGGAGACCCAGTACTTC
.	16	.	TRBV3-1/TRBV3-2	TRBJ1-2	CASSQDFRARDYGYTF	TGTGCCAGCAGCCAAGATTTCAGGGCTCGCGACTATGGCTACACCTTC
.	14	once	TRBV9	TRBJ1-1	CASSVARDTSRAFF	TGTGCCAGCAGCGTAGCAAGGGACACCTCACGAGCTTTCTTT
.	15	.	TRBV6-5	TRBJ1-2	CASSPGGYRNYGYTF	TGTGCCAGTTCGCCGGGGGGCTACAGGAACTATGGCTACACCTTC
.	15	.	TRBV5-8	TRBJ2-2	CASSPYRVNTGELFF	TGTGCCAGCAGCCCCTACAGGGTGAACACCGGGGAGCTGTTTTTT
TRBD1	15	.	TRBV5-6	TRBJ2-1	CASSLVGQGHHEQFF	TGTGCCAGCAGCTTGGTGGGACAGGGACACCATGAGCAGTTCTTC
TRBD2	15	.	TRBV27	TRBJ2-5	CASSPLADAQETQYF	TGTGCCAGCAGTCCTCTAGCGGACGCCCAAGAGACCCAGTACTTC
.	13	.	TRBV4-1	TRBJ2-3	CASSQDDKYTQYF	TGCGCCAGCAGCCAAGACGACAAATATACGCAGTATTTT
TRBD1	14	.	TRBV5-8	TRBJ1-6	CASSLGQGSSPLHF	TGTGCCAGCAGCTTAGGACAGGGCAGTTCACCCCTCCACTTT
.	14	.	TRBV5-1	TRBJ2-1	CASSLVPRSNEQFF	TGCGCCAGCAGCTTGGTTCCCAGAAGCAATGAGCAGTTCTTC
.	12	once	TRBV10-3	TRBJ1-2	CAIMETGYGYTF	TGTGCCATCATGGAGACAGGCTATGGCTACACCTTC
.	15	.	TRBV24-1	TRBJ2-5	CATSAGRRNQETQYF	TGTGCCACCAGTGCGGGTAGGAGAAACCAAGAGACCCAGTACTTC
.	14	.	TRBV5-1	TRBJ2-7	CASSSQGPAYEQYF	TGCGCCAGCAGCTCACAGGGCCCTGCCTACGAGCAGTACTTC
.	12	.	TRBV28	TRBJ2-7	CASSLRWREQYF	TGTGCCAGCAGTCTCCGGTGGAGGGAGCAGTACTTC
.	13	.	TRBV14	TRBJ2-1	CASRGQGASEQFF	TGTGCCAGCAGGGGCCAGGGCGCAAGTGAGCAGTTCTTC
TRBD1	19	.	TRBV9	TRBJ1-2	CASSVDGDRVGGTDRGYTF	TGTGCCAGCAGCGTAGATGGGGACAGGGTCGGCGGTACAGACCGAGGCTACACCTTC
.	14	.	TRBV5-1	TRBJ2-7	CASSLGPRAYEQYF	TGCGCCAGCAGCTTGGGTCCCAGGGCCTACGAGCAGTACTTC
TRBD1	12	few	TRBV5-6	TRBJ1-1	CASSGGQGVPFF	TGTGCCAGCAGCGGAGGACAGGGGGTGCCTTTCTTT
.	13	.	TRBV12-3/TRBV12-4	TRBJ2-3	CASSWTAQDTQYF	TGTGCCAGCAGTTGGACAGCCCAGGATACGCAGTATTTT
.	12	.	TRBV2	TRBJ2-5	CASKPLQETQYF	TGTGCCAGCAAGCCCTTACAAGAGACCCAGTACTTC
.	15	.	TRBV7-2	TRBJ1-5	CASSPGGNSNQPQHF	TGTGCCAGCAGCCCGGGGGGGAATAGCAATCAGCCCCAGCATTTT
TRBD1	17	.	TRBV19	TRBJ2-1	CASSLTAGGARRNEQFF	TGTGCCAGCAGTTTAACTGCAGGGGGCGCTAGGAGGAATGAGCAGTTCTTC
.	13	.	TRBV19	TRBJ1-2	CASTSSGVYGYTF	TGTGCCAGTACCTCCTCGGGGGTCTATGGCTACACCTTC
.	13	few	TRBV6-6	TRBJ1-6	CASFGEGSGPLHF	TGTGCCAGCTTCGGGGAGGGATCGGGGCCCCTCCACTTT
TRBD2	16	.	TRBV3-1/TRBV3-2	TRBJ2-1	CASSPLGGGSVNEQFF	TGTGCCAGCAGCCCCCTTGGCGGGGGGTCCGTTAATGAGCAGTTCTTC
TRBD2	18	.	TRBV9	TRBJ2-2	CASSSGLAGATNTGELFF	TGTGCCAGCAGCTCCGGACTAGCGGGGGCCACGAACACCGGGGAGCTGTTTTTT
.	13	.	TRBV7-9	TRBJ2-7	CASSLAGGYEQYF	TGTGCCAGCAGCTTAGCGGGGGGCTACGAGCAGTACTTC
TRBD1	14	.	TRBV24-1	TRBJ1-2	CATSDKTGVGGYTF	TGTGCCACCAGTGATAAGACAGGGGTTGGAGGCTACACCTTC
TRBD1	15	.	TRBV7-8	TRBJ1-4	CASSPRDRGNEKLFF	TGTGCCAGCAGCCCCCGGGACAGGGGCAATGAAAAACTGTTTTTT
.	15	.	TRBV3-1/TRBV3-2	TRBJ1-2	CASSTGTLANYGYTF	TGTGCCAGCTCGACGGGTACCTTAGCTAACTATGGCTACACCTTC